This entry lists 32 T cell receptor beta chains sequenced from one sample in a study of blood T cell repertoires in COVID-19. Profiling relied on immunoSEQ multiplex PCR, and the TCRdb table lists in-frame clones only, not all of them. This table holds under 200,000 clones, roughly 86% found once. Material for sequencing was PBMCs or T cells enriched from blood (not recorded which). These receptors were collected from a man aged 35 to 55 with acute COVID-19.

The V gene is TRBV7-3, the J gene TRBJ2-1; 7 nucleotides line up with TRBD1. Per germline, CDR1 SGHTA and CDR2 FQGTGA. J lost 5 bases, V lost 5 bases, and 3 bases had no gene match. The CDR3 totals 13 residues. The chain's CDR3 is CASSIQGNNEQFF. The DNA of the CDR3 is TGTGCCAGCAGCATACAGGGGAACAATGAGCAGTTCTTC.

The chain links TRBV7-6 to TRBJ1-4; no reliable D call. Per the germline V gene, CDR1 is SGHVS and CDR2 is FNYEAQ. V dropped 0 bases and J dropped 8 bases, with 16 bases sitting between them. The CDR3 runs to 16 residues. DNA for the CDR3: TGTGCCAGCAGCTTAGCGGGTGGCCATAGCGGGGAAAAACTGTTTTTT. This encodes CASSLAGGHSGEKLFF.

The gene calls are TRBV24-1 and TRBJ2-1, with TRBD1 identical over 7 bases. After removal of 4 bases from V and 5 bases from J, the junction contained 1 base not matched to a gene. Germline V CDR1 and CDR2: KGHDR, SFDVKD. The CDR3 covers 13 residues. DNA for the CDR3: TGTGCCACCAGTGACGGGACAGACAATGAGCAGTTCTTC. It encodes CATSDGTDNEQFF.

The CDR3 DNA sequence: TGTGCCAGTAGCTTACTAGCGGGAAACAATGAGCAGTTCTTC. Translation gives CASSLLAGNNEQFF. The rearrangement uses TRBV19 and TRBJ2-1, with TRBD2 identical over 10 bases. The CDR3 consists of 14 residues. With 6 bases clipped from V and 5 bases from J, the junction kept 4 bases outside the gene matches. Germline values: CDR1 LNHDA, CDR2 SQIVND (reference sequence).

The chain recombines TRBV5-1 with TRBJ2-4, with TRBD2 as a possible D gene (5 bases). CDR3 length equals 15 residues. Germline CDR1 SGHRS, CDR2 YFSETQ. V was cut by 4 bases and J by 8 bases, with 19 bases left in between. This CDR3 is CASSLNSGMEDIQYF. The CDR3 DNA is TGCGCCAGCAGCCTAAATTCCGGGATGGAGGACATTCAGTACTTC.

This clone was found once. This chain joins TRBV28 and TRBJ2-5; D is possibly TRBD1 (5 bases). Between the trimmed V and J ends, which lost 2 bases and 1 base, there was a span of 11 bases. CDR1 and CDR2 from the germline V gene are MDHEN and SYDVKM. The CDR3 has 15 amino acids. The CDR3 DNA sequence: TGTGCCAGCAGTTTACCTCAGGGATTCCAAGAGACCCAGTACTTC. Amino acids: CASSLPQGFQETQYF. The variable domain in full, completed from reference TRBV28 and TRBJ2-5, reads DVKVTQSSRYLVKRTGEKVFLECVQDMDHENMFWYRQDPGLGLRLIYFSYDVKMKEKGDIPEGYSVSREKKERFSLILESASTNQTSMYLCASSLPQGFQETQYFGPGTRLLVL.

This sequence joins TRBV30 and TRBJ2-7; D perhaps matches TRBD2 (6 bases). Germline V CDR1 and CDR2: GTSNPN, SVGIG (reference sequence). V dropped 2 bases and J dropped 6 bases, with 14 bases sitting between them. The CDR3 runs 13 residues. Written as DNA, the CDR3 is TGTGCCTGGAGTCCGCCTCCGGGAGTCGAGCAGTACTTC. This gives the protein CAWSPPPGVEQYF.

V gene TRBV27 combines with J gene TRBJ2-7, with 10 positions matching TRBD2. CDR1 MNHEY and CDR2 SMNVEV come from the germline V gene (reference sequence). V lost 4 bases and J lost 0; bases outside the gene matches: 12. The CDR3 loop spans 18 amino acids. CDR3 DNA sequence: TGTGCCAGCAGTTCCCCTACTAGCGGGACGCAGGACTCCTACGAGCAGTACTTC. Translation: CASSSPTSGTQDSYEQYF.

The V and J genes are TRBV27 and TRBJ2-2; tentative D call: TRBD2 (5 bases). Looked up from germline, CDR1 is MNHEY and CDR2 is SMNVEV (reference sequence). Trimming left V 5 bases short and J 3 bases short, with 7 bases between. The CDR3 covers 13 residues. CDR3: CASSTGYTGELFF. For the CDR3, the DNA is TGTGCCAGCAGTACGGGGTACACCGGGGAGCTGTTTTTT.

This chain joins TRBV2 and TRBJ1-6; D not certain. Per germline, CDR1 SNHLY and CDR2 FYNNEI. The CDR3 consists of 14 residues. With 3 bases removed from V and 5 bases from J, the gap between germline ends came to 8 bases. The CDR3 bases are TGTGCCAGCAGTGAGTACAGAAATAATTCACCCCTCCACTTT. Protein sequence: CASSEYRNNSPLHF.

V and J are TRBV29-1 and TRBJ2-2, with 9 bases matching TRBD2. The trim removed 4 bases at V and 1 base at J, leaving 10 bases unmatched. Germline CDR1 is SQVTM and CDR2 is ANQGSEA. The CDR3 spans 17 residues. The CDR3 protein is CSVGGSTSGLNTGELFF. CDR3 coding DNA: TGCAGCGTTGGGGGGTCCACTAGCGGGCTGAACACCGGGGAGCTGTTTTTT.

The chain recombines TRBV29-1 with TRBJ1-3; no clear D gene. Trimming took 6 bases from V and 1 from J, leaving 16 bases between them. Looked up from germline, CDR1 is SQVTM and CDR2 is ANQGSEA. This CDR3 spans 15 amino acids. Here the CDR3 DNA reads TGCAGCGTCCAAACGGGTTTGGATTCTGGAAACACCATATATTTT. It yields the protein CSVQTGLDSGNTIYF.

The chain employs TRBV30 and TRBJ2-5, with D unresolved. With 3 bases removed from V and 7 bases from J, the gap between germline ends came to 12 bases. This CDR3 spans 12 amino acids. Looked up from germline, CDR1 is GTSNPN and CDR2 is SVGIG (reference sequence). CDR3 nucleotide sequence: TGTGCCTGGAGCGACCAGACGGGGACCCAGTACTTC. Its protein is CAWSDQTGTQYF.

The V and J genes are TRBV28 and TRBJ1-5; D is perhaps TRBD1 (5 bases). CDR1 and CDR2 from the germline V gene are MDHEN and SYDVKM. Trimming shortened V by 8 bases and J by 3 bases, and 11 bases separated the two germline ends. CDR3 length equals 13 residues. The CDR3 protein is CASLAGFNQPQHF. The CDR3 nucleotides are TGTGCCAGCTTGGCAGGGTTCAATCAGCCCCAGCATTTT.

The chain carries TRBV28 and TRBJ1-4, with D tentatively TRBD1 (5 bases). Trimming took 10 bases from V and 5 from J, leaving 11 bases between them. The CDR3 length is 12 residues. Germline CDR1 reads MDHEN; CDR2 reads SYDVKM. The CDR3 is CATHRLNEKLFF. CDR3 nucleotide sequence: TGTGCCACCCACAGGCTCAATGAAAAACTGTTTTTT.

The J gene is TRBJ2-1, the V gene TRBV27; maybe TRBD1 (6 bases). Per the germline V gene, CDR1 is MNHEY and CDR2 is SMNVEV (reference sequence). V shed 5 bases and J shed 5 bases, with 19 bases lying between them. The CDR3 has 16 amino acids. The CDR3 loop reads CASSPYFSYRDNEQFF. In DNA form, the CDR3 reads TGTGCCAGCAGTCCCTATTTCTCTTACAGGGACAATGAGCAGTTCTTC.

The chain has TRBV2 and TRBJ1-1; TRBD1 might be the D (5 bases). This CDR3 has 12 amino acids. From germline, CDR1 is SNHLY and CDR2 FYNNEI. V lost 6 bases, J lost 6 bases, and 11 bases lay in between. The CDR3 is CASSGSGPEAFF. The CDR3 DNA follows: TGTGCCAGCAGCGGATCAGGGCCTGAAGCTTTCTTT.

This clone was observed a few times. This rearrangement joins TRBV28 to TRBJ1-3; weak D call: TRBD1 (6 bases). CDR3 length equals 15 residues. Germline lookup yields CDR1 MDHEN and CDR2 SYDVKM. V lost 7 bases, J lost 4 bases, and 17 bases lay in between. This CDR3 is CASTLAGARGNTIYF. CDR3 nucleotide sequence: TGTGCCAGCACCTTAGCGGGGGCAAGGGGAAACACCATATATTTT.

This rearrangement joins TRBV7-2 to TRBJ1-4; no clear D gene. The germline V gene has CDR1 SGHTA and CDR2 FQGNSA. V was clipped by 2 bases and J by 4 bases, with 2 bases between them. The CDR3 runs to 12 residues. CDR3 bases: TGTGCCAGCAGCTTATATAATGAAAAACTGTTTTTT. Amino acids: CASSLYNEKLFF.

CDR3: CASSQDLTGGILEKLFF. The CDR3 bases are TGTGCCAGCAGCCAAGATTTGACGGGGGGAATACTTGAAAAACTGTTTTTT. This sequence joins TRBV3-1 (or the pseudogene TRBV3-2) and TRBJ1-4, with TRBD1 as a possible D gene (5 bases). Germline CDR1 and CDR2: LGHDT and YNNKEL (reference sequence). The CDR3 runs to 17 residues. V lost 0 bases and J 7 bases, leaving 18 bases between the germline ends.

The V gene is TRBV5-4, the J gene TRBJ1-2, with D perhaps TRBD1 (6 bases). This CDR3 comprises 15 residues. Germline lookup yields CDR1 SGHNT and CDR2 YYREEE (reference sequence). Trimming shortened V by 0 bases and J by 1 base, and 10 bases separated the two germline ends. The DNA of the CDR3 is TGTGCCAGCAGCTTGGAGCGGACAGATAACTATGGCTACACCTTC. Translated: CASSLERTDNYGYTF.

The chain is built from TRBV7-9 and TRBJ2-5, with 7 nucleotides matching TRBD1. Germline V gene lookup returns CDR1 SEHNR and CDR2 FQNEAQ (reference sequence). This CDR3 has 18 amino acids. J was trimmed by 1 base and V by 3 bases; bases with no gene match: 14. CDR3 DNA sequence: TGTGCCAGCAGCTTGGGACAGATTATAAGGAACTCCCAAGAGACCCAGTACTTC. It specifies CASSLGQIIRNSQETQYF.

This sequence joins TRBV6-5 and TRBJ2-7; D is possibly TRBD2 (6 bases). Germline V gene lookup returns CDR1 MNHEY and CDR2 SVGAGI. The ends were cut back, 6 bases at V and 9 bases at J, with 24 bases in the middle. There are 15 residues in the CDR3. In DNA, the CDR3 is TGTGCCAGCAGGGGACGCGGGACTCCAACGGGAGTGCAGTACTTC. It yields the protein CASRGRGTPTGVQYF.

The rearrangement joins TRBV18 to TRBJ2-1; D remains unclear. Deletions cut 2 bases from V and 0 bases from J, with 8 bases between. Germline V CDR1 and CDR2: KGHSH, LQKENI. The CDR3 extends over 15 amino acids. CDR3 nucleotide sequence: TGTGCCAGCTCACCAACGGTGAGCTCCTACAATGAGCAGTTCTTC. Translated, it gives CASSPTVSSYNEQFF.

Here the CDR3 DNA reads TGTGCCAGCAGCCCTCCAACAGTGAACACTGAAGCTTTCTTT. Translating it yields CASSPPTVNTEAFF. The chain links TRBV5-6 to TRBJ1-1; D unclear. V was pared by 4 bases and J by 0 bases, with 10 bases between. Germline loops: CDR1 SGHDT, CDR2 YYEEEE. This CDR3 contains 14 residues.

CDR3 protein: CATSDRGLTNEQFF. CDR3 nucleotide sequence: TGTGCCACCAGTGATCGGGGTCTCACCAATGAGCAGTTCTTC. The V call is TRBV24-1, the J call TRBJ2-1, with D tentatively TRBD2 (5 bases). CDR1 is KGHDR, CDR2 SFDVKD, per germline. V lost 3 bases, J lost 6 bases, and 11 bases lay in between. The CDR3 loop spans 14 amino acids.

The CDR3 sequence is CASSFGGSLYNEQFF. The CDR3 DNA sequence: TGTGCCAGCAGCTTCGGAGGCTCCCTTTACAATGAGCAGTTCTTC. This rearrangement joins TRBV5-8 to TRBJ2-1; D might be TRBD2 (5 bases). The germline CDR1 and CDR2 sequences are SGHTS and YDEGEE. Trimming shortened V by 2 bases and J by 4 bases, and 13 bases separated the two germline ends. This CDR3 comprises 15 residues.

V usage is TRBV30 and J usage is TRBJ2-1; 7 positions match TRBD2. The CDR3 runs to 16 residues. Germline CDR1 reads GTSNPN; CDR2 reads SVGIG (reference sequence). V lost 3 bases and J lost 7; bases outside the gene matches: 15. CDR3 loop: CAWSAIGWGRANEQFF. CDR3 DNA sequence: TGTGCCTGGAGCGCCATCGGGTGGGGGAGGGCTAATGAGCAGTTCTTC.

This clone was picked up a small number of times. The chain recombines TRBV11-2 with TRBJ1-5; 11 positions agree with TRBD1. The V gene end was trimmed by 5 bases and the J gene end by 5 bases; junction bases not matched to a gene: 5. Germline CDR1 reads SGHAT; CDR2 reads FQNNGV. This CDR3 has 15 amino acids. The CDR3 region is CASSMGTGGYQPQHF. The CDR3, as DNA: TGTGCCAGCAGCATGGGGACAGGGGGTTATCAGCCCCAGCATTTT. Supplemented by reference TRBV11-2 and TRBJ1-5, the full variable domain reads EAGVAQSPRYKIIEKRQSVAFWCNPISGHATLYWYQQILGQGPKLLIQFQNNGVVDDSQLPKDRFSAERLKGVDSTLKIQPAKLEDSAVYLCASSMGTGGYQPQHFGDGTRLSIL.

The chain is built from TRBV2 and TRBJ2-1; TRBD2 aligns across 7 bases. Per the germline V gene, CDR1 is SNHLY and CDR2 is FYNNEI. J was trimmed by 15 bases and V by 6 bases; bases with no gene match: 8. The CDR3 has 11 residues. This chain's CDR3 is CASSEKRDPFF. In DNA, the CDR3 is TGTGCCAGCAGCGAGAAGCGGGATCCGTTCTTC.

The CDR3 DNA reads TGTGCCAGCAGCCCGACCTCCCTGGTCAGGCCGGTCGGCTACACCTTC. Translation gives CASSPTSLVRPVGYTF. This rearrangement joins TRBV3-1 (or the pseudogene TRBV3-2) to TRBJ1-2; D ambiguous. The CDR3 covers 16 residues. Germline V gene lookup returns CDR1 LGHDT and CDR2 YNNKEL (reference sequence). The V end lost 4 bases, the J end lost 8 bases, and 23 bases lay between the germline ends.

The J gene is TRBJ1-2, the V gene TRBV9; no reliable D call. The CDR3 sequence is 14 residues long. Trimming stripped 4 bases from V and 8 bases from J, with 18 bases between. Germline CDR1 and CDR2: SGDLS and YYNGEE. The CDR3 region has the DNA TGTGCCAGCAGCCCGAGGACGAGGGCGGGAGGCTACACCTTC. Its protein is CASSPRTRAGGYTF.